The rows below give T cell receptor beta chains drawn from one sample of a study of T cell responses to AZD1222 COVID-19 vaccine. The repertoire was sequenced with immunoSEQ multiplex PCR; TCRdb's copy has only in-frame clones and lacks some. The table includes about 150,000 clones, approximately 93% detected once. This specimen was peripheral blood, taken on day 0 of AZD1222 vaccination. The origin of the receptors is an adult in good health. Each CDR3 is given with its conserved first and last residue. A D gene is named only where the DNA matches it firmly. Some rows mark clone size as missing; the rest say once, few, many or name a class of expanded clone.

TRBJ2-5,TRBD2,TRBV7-7,-,TGTGCCAGCAGCTTTTCACTAGCGGGAGGGTCGACAGAGACCCAGTACTTC,CASSFSLAGGSTETQYF
TRBJ2-7,TRBD2,TRBV12-5,-,TGTGCTAGTGGTCTCGGACTAGCTCCCGAGCAGTACTTC,CASGLGLAPEQYF
TRBJ1-2,-,TRBV5-5,-,TGTGCCAGCAGATCCGGGGACGGGTATGGCTACACCTTC,CASRSGDGYGYTF
TRBJ1-5,TRBD1,TRBV12-5,-,TGTGCTAGTGGTCTAGGACAGGGATGGACAACCCATCAGCCCCAGCATTTT,CASGLGQGWTTHQPQHF
TRBJ2-5,TRBD2,TRBV24-1,-,TGTGCCACCAGTGGGGGCCGGGAGGTCGACCAAGAGACCCAGTACTTC,CATSGGREVDQETQYF
TRBJ1-1,TRBD1,TRBV10-3,-,TGTGCCATCAAGGGAAAAGAGGGGGCAGCGACTGAAGCTTTCTTT,CAIKGKEGAATEAFF
TRBJ2-1,TRBD2,TRBV15,-,TGTGCCACCAGCGAACAGGTTATAATAGCGGGAGAGACCTACAATGAGCAGTTCTTC,CATSEQVIIAGETYNEQFF
TRBJ1-5,TRBD1,TRBV27,-,TGTGCCAGCAGTTTATCGAGGGACAGGGGGGCCTACAATCAGCCCCAGCATTTT,CASSLSRDRGAYNQPQHF
TRBJ1-5,TRBD1,TRBV28,-,TGTGCCAGCAGTTTAGGGACAGGACTCAATCAGCCCCAGCATTTT,CASSLGTGLNQPQHF
TRBJ1-5,TRBD1,TRBV5-4,once,TGTGCCAGCAGCCAGCCGAGACAGGGGCTGAATCAGCCCCAGCATTTT,CASSQPRQGLNQPQHF
TRBJ1-1,-,TRBV19,-,TGTGCCAGTAGTATGGTGCCCGAGACAGGAGAGAACACTGAAGCTTTCTTT,CASSMVPETGENTEAFF
TRBJ1-1,TRBD1,TRBV18,-,TGTGCCAGCTCACCACGACAGGGGAAAGGCACTGAAGCTTTCTTT,CASSPRQGKGTEAFF
TRBJ2-2,-,TRBV7-2,-,TGTGCCAGCAGCTTAGATATAGACAGTGGAGCCGGGGAGCTGTTTTTT,CASSLDIDSGAGELFF
TRBJ1-1,-,TRBV20-1,-,TGCAGTGCTAGAGGGGAGCATAAAGCTTTCTTT,CSARGEHKAFF
TRBJ2-1,TRBD2,TRBV15,-,TGTGCCACCAGCAGAGAATCCAGCGGGAAGTCCTACAATGAGCAGTTCTTC,CATSRESSGKSYNEQFF
TRBJ2-1,TRBD2,TRBV5-1,once,TGCGCCAGCAGCTCAAGGACTAGCGGGAGGGGCTTCAATGAGCAGTTCTTC,CASSSRTSGRGFNEQFF
TRBJ2-7,-,TRBV7-8,-,TGTGCCAGCAGTCAACAGTCCTACGAGCAGTACTTC,CASSQQSYEQYF
TRBJ1-1,-,TRBV5-5,-,TGTGCCAGCAGCTCTAGATGGGACGGGAACACTGAAGCTTTCTTT,CASSSRWDGNTEAFF
TRBJ1-2,TRBD1,TRBV28,once,TGTGCCAGCAATGACAGGGGGGATGGCTACACCTTC,CASNDRGDGYTF
TRBJ1-1,TRBD1,TRBV6-5,-,TGTGCCAGCAGTTACTGGGACAGGGGGCGGTTTACTGAAGCTTTCTTT,CASSYWDRGRFTEAFF
TRBJ1-5,TRBD1,TRBV19,-,TGTGCCAGTAGTAACCTCGGGACAGCCGAGCCCAATCAGCCCCAGCATTTT,CASSNLGTAEPNQPQHF
TRBJ1-4,TRBD1,TRBV2,-,TGTGCCAGCAGTGAGACAGGGGGAGGTGAAAAACTGTTTTTT,CASSETGGGEKLFF
TRBJ1-4,TRBD1,TRBV5-6,-,TGTGCCAGCAGCTCGACAGGGGTAGGGTATGAAAAACTGTTTTTT,CASSSTGVGYEKLFF
TRBJ1-3,-,TRBV20-1,-,TGCAGTGCTAAGCTGGACACCATATATTTT,CSAKLDTIYF
TRBJ1-1,TRBD1,TRBV9,-,TGTGCCAGCAGCGGCCGACAGGGGTTCGACACTGAAGCTTTCTTT,CASSGRQGFDTEAFF
TRBJ2-5,-,TRBV2,-,TGTGCCAGCAGTGGAAATCGAGAGACCCAGTACTTC,CASSGNRETQYF
TRBJ1-5,TRBD1,TRBV5-5,-,TGTGCCAGCAGCTTGTTGGACAGGGTGGATCAGCCCCAGCATTTT,CASSLLDRVDQPQHF
TRBJ1-1,TRBD1,TRBV29-1,-,TGCAGCGTGAGGGGGCCCAGCACTGAAGCTTTCTTT,CSVRGPSTEAFF
TRBJ2-5,TRBD2,TRBV11-2,-,TGTGCCAGCAGCTTAGGAATCGGGGGACTAGCGGGAGGAGGAGAGACCCAGTACTTC,CASSLGIGGLAGGGETQYF
TRBJ2-7,-,TRBV7-9,-,TGTGCCAGCAGCTTTCGGGGAAGGTCCGTCGGATTCGGCGAGCAGTACTTC,CASSFRGRSVGFGEQYF
TRBJ1-3,TRBD1,TRBV20-1,-,TGCAGTGCTAGTGGACAGGAGACGACAGGAAACACCATATATTTT,CSASGQETTGNTIYF
TRBJ1-3,-,TRBV2,-,TGTGCCAGCAGTGAAACCTCTGGAAACACCATATATTTT,CASSETSGNTIYF
TRBJ1-3,-,TRBV6-1,-,TGTGCCAGCATTACTTGGACAAACTCTGGAAACACCATATATTTT,CASITWTNSGNTIYF
TRBJ1-2,TRBD1,TRBV27,-,TGTGCCAGCAGTCCGATCGGACAGGGCGGTTATGGCTACACCTTC,CASSPIGQGGYGYTF
TRBJ1-4,TRBD1,TRBV7-8,-,TGTGCCAGCAGCTTAGGGAGGACAGGGGGTTTTGAAAAACTGTTTTTT,CASSLGRTGGFEKLFF
TRBJ2-1,-,TRBV9,-,TGTGCCAGCAGCACATCGACGGCGAGCTCCTACAATGAGCAGTTCTTC,CASSTSTASSYNEQFF
TRBJ2-5,TRBD2,TRBV5-4,-,TGTGCCGTAGGAGCGGGGCAAGAGACCCAGTACTTC,CAVGAGQETQYF
TRBJ1-2,TRBD1,TRBV7-3,-,TGTGCCAGCAGCTTAACTCCGGGACAGGACAACTATGGCTACACCTTC,CASSLTPGQDNYGYTF
TRBJ2-7,-,TRBV29-1,-,TGCAGCGTTGGGTCTTACCGTTTAGTAGCGGGACAGATCTCCTACGAGCAGTACTTC,CSVGSYRLVAGQISYEQYF
TRBJ1-3,-,TRBV7-8,-,TGTGCCAGCAGCCCAAAGGGACGGCCGAGCTCTGGAAACACCATATATTTT,CASSPKGRPSSGNTIYF
TRBJ2-1,TRBD2,TRBV19,-,TGTGCCAGTAGTATTATGAGGGCTAGCGGTACCTACAATGAGCAGTTCTTC,CASSIMRASGTYNEQFF
TRBJ1-2,-,TRBV20-1,-,TGCAGTGCTAGTGAGGGGATCGCCGCTGGCGGCTACACCTTC,CSASEGIAAGGYTF
TRBJ2-4,-,TRBV30,-,TGTGCCTGGAGTGGCGGGACCAAAAACATTCAGTACTTC,CAWSGGTKNIQYF
TRBJ2-7,-,TRBV10-3,-,TGTGCCATCAGTGCAGGGGAGGATCGGTACGAGCAGTACTTC,CAISAGEDRYEQYF
TRBJ2-7,-,TRBV4-1,-,TGCGCCAGCAGCCAAGATGGGGAAAATCCCCACTACGAGCAGTACTTC,CASSQDGENPHYEQYF
TRBJ1-1,TRBD1,TRBV18,-,TGTGCCAGCTCCCTCGGGACAGGGGTCCGCTTGAACACTGAAGCTTTCTTT,CASSLGTGVRLNTEAFF
TRBJ2-5,-,TRBV18,-,TGTGCCAGCTCACCACTTCGAGGGACAGAGACCCAGTACTTC,CASSPLRGTETQYF
TRBJ1-6,-,TRBV19,-,TGTGCCAGTAGTATAAATGCTGTGGGCGGCTCACCCCTCCACTTT,CASSINAVGGSPLHF
TRBJ2-5,TRBD1,TRBV5-8,-,TGTGCCAGCAGCCACAGGGGGATAGGGGAGACCCAGTACTTC,CASSHRGIGETQYF
TRBJ2-7,-,TRBV5-6,few,TGTGCCAGCAGCTTGGGGCTGCGGTACGAGCAGTACTTC,CASSLGLRYEQYF